This note documents a single TCR beta chain sequence. Which antigen it targets is not known. No clone much larger than this one lies a single base away; base qualities are absent. This record belongs to a study of blood T cell repertoires in COVID-19 (dated by TCRdb to 2020 to 2022). Background on the whole study: The collaborator samples originated in the United States, Italy and Spain and spanned the acute and convalescent phases of COVID-19. The prospective study material was composed of cDNA or gDNA derived from T cells, B-cell-depleted T cells, or PBMCs. Subjects who had been exposed to COVID-19, were actively infected with it, or had recovered from it provided the deeply sampled blood TCRbeta repertoires that made up the dataset. The repertoires were released in a freely available public database meant as a resource for research on the immune response to SARS-CoV-2. Samples were obtained from the ongoing ImmuneRACE study (first 160 participants) and from 1,254 subjects provided by 6 global collaborators. Sample metadata almost always included a de-identified subject ID, COVID-19 status, age in years and sex. Where available, HLA class I and class II types were obtained from metadata supplied by the sample provider rather than from assay-based typing.

Each collaborating institution followed its own protocols to collect whole blood in K2EDTA tubes. For TCRbeta analysis, collaborators shipped samples in one of three forms: frozen whole blood, isolated PBMCs, or DNA extracted from either of those sample types. TCRbeta CDR3 regions were amplified from genomic DNA by means of the immunoSEQ Assay, a bias-controlled multiplex PCR. Processing in the source paper ran as follows. Nucleated cell counts per sample were estimated from amplification of reference gene primers within the assay. To quantify the absolute abundance of each unique TCRbeta CDR3 rearrangement, sequence reads were collapsed and filtered. For each sample, productive Simpson clonality was calculated as the square root of Simpson's diversity index over productive rearrangements. TCRdb holds this immuneACCESS table with in-frame rearrangements only. Some clones are missing; in checked studies, unresolved V genes explain under half, and the rest has no known cause. V and J calls plus clone size are reproduced from that table; the DNA served to infer D and trimming. Recorded for this sample are about 200,000 clones; over 70% of them occurred a single time. More than 7% of the sample is taken by the ten largest.

From V the trimming removes 2 bases and from J it removes 7 bases, while the gene matches leave 11 bases of the junction unaccounted for. The germline V gene sets CDR1 to SGHTA and CDR2 to FQGNSA. The CDR3 runs 16 amino acids, cysteine and phenylalanine included. Only CDR3 DNA is held: 48 bases, read in frame from base 1. Study-wide conclusions, independent of this receptor: How much clinical and demographic metadata was included differed by source and by participant, and the metadata was provided uncurated.

The material sequenced was peripheral blood. This TCR came from a woman between 70 and 85 years old with acute or convalescent COVID-19. Recombination linked TRBV7-2 to TRBJ2-1, and TRBD1 matches 7 of the central bases. The sequence in DNA is TGTGCCAGCAGCTTAAGGTGGGGGACAGTCAGGAATGAGCAGTTCTTC. Its protein is CASSLRWGTVRNEQFF.